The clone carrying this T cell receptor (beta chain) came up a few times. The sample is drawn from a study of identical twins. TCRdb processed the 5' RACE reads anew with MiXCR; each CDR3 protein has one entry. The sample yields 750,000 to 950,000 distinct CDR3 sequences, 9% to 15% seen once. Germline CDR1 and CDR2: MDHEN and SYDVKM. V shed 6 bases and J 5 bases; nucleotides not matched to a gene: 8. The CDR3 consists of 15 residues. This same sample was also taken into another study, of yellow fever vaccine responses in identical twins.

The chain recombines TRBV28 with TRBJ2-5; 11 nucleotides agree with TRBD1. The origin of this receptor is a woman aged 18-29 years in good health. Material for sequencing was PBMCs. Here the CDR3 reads CASRKGQGAWETQYF. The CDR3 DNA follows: TGTGCCAGCAGAAAAGGACAGGGGGCTTGGGAGACCCAGTACTTC.